The sequence of this T cell receptor beta chain was determined in a study of blood T cells in healthy people across ages. Findings and limits, study-wide: No one knew whether donors had CMV, which possibly confounded expanded clonotype changes. Because sorting was not performed, PBMCs prevented conclusive naive versus antigen-experienced comparison. Age showed a roughly linear inverse relationship with TCR beta diversity per million T cells.

PCR was performed a second time for about 7 to 12 cycles using a sample-barcoded 5' primer and a J-beta primer mix. Per sample, CDR3-containing paired-end reads numbered at least 2.5 million. Via MiXCR, TCRdb re-called the 5' RACE reads, giving one row per CDR3 protein. The table lists around 780,000 distinct CDR3 sequences, about 61% of them singletons. The germline V gene encodes CDR1 PRHDT and CDR2 FYEKMQ (reference sequence). The CDR3 length is 14 residues. A note on this clonotype: The antigen remains unidentified.

Source material: blood. The sequence was collected from a man aged 35 to 55 in good health. The rearrangement links TRBV13 to TRBJ2-1; 7 nucleotides agree with TRBD2. TRBJ2-7 explains the end of the DNA better; the J call may be wrong. The chain's CDR3 is CASRGGSSYNEQYF. The CDR3 DNA is TGTGCCAGCCGGGGCGGGAGCTCCTACAATGAGCAGTACTTC.